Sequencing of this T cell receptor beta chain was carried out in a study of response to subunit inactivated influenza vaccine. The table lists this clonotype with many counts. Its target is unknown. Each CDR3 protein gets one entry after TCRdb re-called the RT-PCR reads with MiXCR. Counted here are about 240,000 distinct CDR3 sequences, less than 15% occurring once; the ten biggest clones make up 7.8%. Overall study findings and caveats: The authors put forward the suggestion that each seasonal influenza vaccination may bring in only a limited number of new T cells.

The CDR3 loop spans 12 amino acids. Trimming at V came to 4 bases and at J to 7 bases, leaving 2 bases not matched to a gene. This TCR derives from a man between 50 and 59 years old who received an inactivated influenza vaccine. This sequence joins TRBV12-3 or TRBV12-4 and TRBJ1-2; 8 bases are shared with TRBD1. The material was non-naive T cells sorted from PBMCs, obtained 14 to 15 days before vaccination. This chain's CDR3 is CASSSGQGGYTF. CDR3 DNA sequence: TGTGCCAGCAGTTCAGGACAGGGTGGCTACACCTTC.